The rows below give T cell receptor beta chains drawn from one sample of a study of breast tumors, draining lymph nodes, adjacent tissues. MiXCR was run by TCRdb on the multiplex PCR reads, yielding one entry per CDR3 protein. The data hold around 8,200 distinct CDR3 sequences, with over 60% observed a single time. Sequencing used tumor-adjacent breast tissue. These receptors were obtained from a female donor with breast cancer. Some clones in this sample may be carry-over from other donors' samples. Each CDR3 is given with its conserved first and last residue. A D gene is named only where the DNA matches it firmly.

J: TRBJ2-3
D: NA
V: TRBV7-3
DNA: TGTGCCAGCAGCTTATCTAGAGATACGCAGTATTTT
CDR3: CASSLSRDTQYF

J: TRBJ2-7
D: NA
V: TRBV14
DNA: TGTGCCAGCAGCCAGCACTCCTACGAGCAGTACTTC
CDR3: CASSQHSYEQYF

J: TRBJ1-2
D: TRBD1
V: TRBV20-1
DNA: TGCAGTGCTAGAGATGGGACAGGCCGTAACTATGGCTACACCTTC
CDR3: CSARDGTGRNYGYTF

J: TRBJ2-5
D: TRBD2
V: TRBV7-9
DNA: TGTGCCAGCAGCTTAGTTGCTAGCGGGGGGGCCCGAGAGACCCAGTACTTC
CDR3: CASSLVASGGARETQYF

J: TRBJ2-7
D: TRBD1
V: TRBV10-1
DNA: TGCGCCAGCAGAACTGGACAGGGCTCGGCCGAGCAGTACTTC
CDR3: CASRTGQGSAEQYF

J: TRBJ1-6
D: NA
V: TRBV15
DNA: TGTGCCACCAGCAGAGATGGTGTGGATTCACCCCTCCACTTT
CDR3: CATSRDGVDSPLHF

J: TRBJ2-5
D: NA
V: TRBV3-1
DNA: TGTGCCAGCAGCCCCAAACAAGAGACCCAGTACTTC
CDR3: CASSPKQETQYF

J: TRBJ2-7
D: TRBD2
V: TRBV10-3
DNA: TGTGCCATCAGTGAGGGGGGGACTAGCGGGAGTTACGAGCAGTACTTC
CDR3: CAISEGGTSGSYEQYF

J: TRBJ2-1
D: TRBD2
V: TRBV7-6
DNA: TGTGCCAGCAGCTTGACTAGCGGGAGCTCTAATGAGCAGTTCTTC
CDR3: CASSLTSGSSNEQFF

J: TRBJ2-5
D: NA
V: TRBV11-2
DNA: TGTGCCAGCAGCTTAGCCCGATCGGGGGAGACCCAGTACTTC
CDR3: CASSLARSGETQYF

J: TRBJ2-1
D: TRBD2
V: TRBV5-1
DNA: TGCGCCAGCAGCTTCGAACTAGCGGGGGTAAACAATGAGCAGTTCTTC
CDR3: CASSFELAGVNNEQFF

J: TRBJ1-2
D: TRBD1
V: TRBV10-3
DNA: TGTGCCATCAGTCTACCCGGGACAGTCACTAACTATGGCTACACCTTC
CDR3: CAISLPGTVTNYGYTF

J: TRBJ2-5
D: TRBD2
V: TRBV4-2
DNA: TGTGCCAGCAGCCCGAGGACTAGCGGGGTATCAGAGACCCAGTACTTC
CDR3: CASSPRTSGVSETQYF

J: TRBJ2-1
D: NA
V: TRBV20-1
DNA: TGCAGTGCTAGGGCACCGGGCCTTAACTACAATGAGCAGTTCTTC
CDR3: CSARAPGLNYNEQFF

J: TRBJ1-2
D: NA
V: TRBV14
DNA: TGTGCCAGCAGCCAAGAATTAGCAGGGTTGGATGGCTACACCTTC
CDR3: CASSQELAGLDGYTF